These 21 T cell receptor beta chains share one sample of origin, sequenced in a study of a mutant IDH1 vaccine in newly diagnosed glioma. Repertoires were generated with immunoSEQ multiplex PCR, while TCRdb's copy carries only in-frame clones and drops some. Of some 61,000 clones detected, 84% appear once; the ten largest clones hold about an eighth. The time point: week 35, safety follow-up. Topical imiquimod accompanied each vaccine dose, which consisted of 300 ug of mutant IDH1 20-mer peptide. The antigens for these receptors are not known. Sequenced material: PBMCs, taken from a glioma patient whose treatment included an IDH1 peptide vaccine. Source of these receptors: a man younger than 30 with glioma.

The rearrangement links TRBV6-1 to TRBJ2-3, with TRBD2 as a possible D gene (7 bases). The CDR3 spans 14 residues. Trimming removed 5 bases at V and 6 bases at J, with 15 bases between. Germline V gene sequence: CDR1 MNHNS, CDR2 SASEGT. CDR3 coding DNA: TGTGCCAGCAGTCTAGACCGGGGGGCCGATACGCAGTATTTT. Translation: CASSLDRGADTQYF.

The CDR3 sequence is CASTAGRNTEAFF. The DNA of the CDR3 is TGTGCCAGCACAGCTGGTAGGAACACTGAAGCTTTCTTT. V is TRBV2 and J is TRBJ1-1; D ambiguous. CDR1 and CDR2 (germline): SNHLY, FYNNEI. Trimming stripped 7 bases from V and 1 base from J, with 10 bases between. The CDR3 is 13 residues long.

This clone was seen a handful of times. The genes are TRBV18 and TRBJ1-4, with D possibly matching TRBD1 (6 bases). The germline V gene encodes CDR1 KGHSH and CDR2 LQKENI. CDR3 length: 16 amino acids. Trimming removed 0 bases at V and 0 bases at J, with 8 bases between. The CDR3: CASSPPWDTTNEKLFF. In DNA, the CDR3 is TGTGCCAGCTCACCACCGTGGGACACAACTAATGAAAAACTGTTTTTT. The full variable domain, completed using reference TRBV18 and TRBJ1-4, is NAGVMQNPRHLVRRRGQEARLRCSPMKGHSHVYWYRQLPEEGLKFMVYLQKENIIDESGMPKERFSAEFPKEGPSILRIQQVVRGDSAAYFCASSPPWDTTNEKLFFGSGTQLSVL.

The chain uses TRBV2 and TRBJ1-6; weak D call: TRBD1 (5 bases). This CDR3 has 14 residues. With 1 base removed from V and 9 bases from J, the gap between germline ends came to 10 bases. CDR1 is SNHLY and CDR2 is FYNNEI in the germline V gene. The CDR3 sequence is CASSEGQGFSPLHF. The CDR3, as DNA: TGTGCCAGCAGTGAAGGTCAGGGATTTTCACCCCTCCACTTT.

Here the CDR3 DNA reads TGTGCCAGCAGTGAGTCGACAGGGCCTTGGGAGCAGTTCTTC. Translating it yields CASSESTGPWEQFF. V and J are TRBV6-1 and TRBJ2-1; 7 bases fit TRBD1. V trimming: 3 bases; J trimming: 10 bases; junction bases outside the gene matches: 9. Germline CDR1 reads MNHNS; CDR2 reads SASEGT. The length of the CDR3 is 14 residues.

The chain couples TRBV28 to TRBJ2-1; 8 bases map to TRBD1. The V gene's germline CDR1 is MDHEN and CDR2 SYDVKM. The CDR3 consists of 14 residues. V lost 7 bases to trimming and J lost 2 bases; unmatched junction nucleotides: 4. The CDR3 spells CASISGQAYNEQFF. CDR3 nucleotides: TGTGCCAGCATCTCGGGACAGGCCTACAATGAGCAGTTCTTC.

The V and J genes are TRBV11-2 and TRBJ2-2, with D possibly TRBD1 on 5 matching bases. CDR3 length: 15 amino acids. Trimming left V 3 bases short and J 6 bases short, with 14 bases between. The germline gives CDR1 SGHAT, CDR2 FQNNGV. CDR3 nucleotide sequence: TGTGCCAGCAGCTTCACACCAGCAGGGTCCGGGGAGCTGTTTTTT. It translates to CASSFTPAGSGELFF.

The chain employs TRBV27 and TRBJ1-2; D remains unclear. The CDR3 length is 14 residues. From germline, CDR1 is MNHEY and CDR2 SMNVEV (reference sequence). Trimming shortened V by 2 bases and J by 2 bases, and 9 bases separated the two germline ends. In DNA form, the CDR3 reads TGTGCCAGCAGTTTAGGTCGAGAAAACTATGGCTACACCTTC. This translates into CASSLGRENYGYTF.

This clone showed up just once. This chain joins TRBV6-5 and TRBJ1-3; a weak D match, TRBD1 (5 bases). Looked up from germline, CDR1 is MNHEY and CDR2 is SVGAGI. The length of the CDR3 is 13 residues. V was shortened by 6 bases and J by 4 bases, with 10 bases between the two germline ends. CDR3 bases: TGTGCCAGCAGAGGGACGGCGGGAAACACCATATATTTT. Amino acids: CASRGTAGNTIYF.

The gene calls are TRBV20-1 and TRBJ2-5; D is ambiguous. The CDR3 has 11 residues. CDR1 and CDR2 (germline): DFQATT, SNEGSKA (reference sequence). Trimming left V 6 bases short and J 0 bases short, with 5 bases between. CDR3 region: CSAWYQETQYF. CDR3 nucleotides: TGCAGTGCCTGGTACCAAGAGACCCAGTACTTC.

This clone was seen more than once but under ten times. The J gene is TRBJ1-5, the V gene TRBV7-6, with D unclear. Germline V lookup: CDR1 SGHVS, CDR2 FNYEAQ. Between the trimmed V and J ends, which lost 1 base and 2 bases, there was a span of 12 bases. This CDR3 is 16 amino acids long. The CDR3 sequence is CASSLDIPGGNQPQHF. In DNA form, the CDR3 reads TGTGCCAGCAGCTTAGATATTCCCGGGGGCAATCAGCCCCAGCATTTT.

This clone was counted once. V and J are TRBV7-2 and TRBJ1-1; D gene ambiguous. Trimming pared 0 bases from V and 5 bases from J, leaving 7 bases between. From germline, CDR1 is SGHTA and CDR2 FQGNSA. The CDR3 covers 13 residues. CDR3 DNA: TGTGCCAGCAGCTTAGCTTGGGAGACTGAAGCTTTCTTT. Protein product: CASSLAWETEAFF.

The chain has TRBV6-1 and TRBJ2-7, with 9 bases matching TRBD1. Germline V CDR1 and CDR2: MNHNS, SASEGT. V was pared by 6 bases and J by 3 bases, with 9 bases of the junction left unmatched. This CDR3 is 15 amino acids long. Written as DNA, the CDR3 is TGTGCCAGCAGCAGGGAGGGGACAGGGCTCTACGAGCAGTACTTC. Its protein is CASSREGTGLYEQYF.

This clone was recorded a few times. The CDR3 sequence: CASSLGREAFF. In DNA, the CDR3 is TGCGCCAGCAGCTTGGGACGGGAAGCTTTCTTT. The chain combines TRBV5-1 with TRBJ1-1; no definite D call. This CDR3 contains 11 residues. The germline V and J ends were trimmed by 0 bases and 8 bases, with 5 bases remaining between them. Germline V gene sequence: CDR1 SGHRS, CDR2 YFSETQ.

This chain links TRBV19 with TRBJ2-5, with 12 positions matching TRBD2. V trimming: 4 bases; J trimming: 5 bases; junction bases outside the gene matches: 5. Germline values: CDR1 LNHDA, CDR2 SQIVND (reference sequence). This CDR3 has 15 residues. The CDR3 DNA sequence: TGTGCCAGTAGTAAACTAGCGGGGGGTCGTGAGACCCAGTACTTC. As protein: CASSKLAGGRETQYF. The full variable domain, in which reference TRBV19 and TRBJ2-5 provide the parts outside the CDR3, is DGGITQSPKYLFRKEGQNVTLSCEQNLNHDAMYWYRQDPGQGLRLIYYSQIVNDFQKGDIAEGYSVSREKKESFPLTVTSAQKNPTAFYLCASSKLAGGRETQYFGPGTRLLVL.

CDR3 nucleotides: TGTGCCAGTACCCTCGACGGGGCTCTAACTGAAGCTTTCTTT. This codes for CASTLDGALTEAFF. The genes are TRBV19 and TRBJ1-1, with a possible D match to TRBD1 (5 bases). CDR1 is LNHDA, CDR2 SQIVND, per germline (reference sequence). V lost 7 bases, J lost 5 bases, and 17 bases lay in between. The CDR3 has 14 amino acids.

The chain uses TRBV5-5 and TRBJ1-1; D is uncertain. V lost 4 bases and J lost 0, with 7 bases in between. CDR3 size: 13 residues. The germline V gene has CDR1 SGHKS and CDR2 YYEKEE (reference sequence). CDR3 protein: CASSAGMNTEAFF. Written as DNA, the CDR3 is TGTGCCAGCAGCGCCGGTATGAACACTGAAGCTTTCTTT.

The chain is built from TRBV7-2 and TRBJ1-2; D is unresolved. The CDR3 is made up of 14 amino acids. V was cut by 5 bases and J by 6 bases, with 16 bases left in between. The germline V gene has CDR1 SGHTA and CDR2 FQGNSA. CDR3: CASSTRSLLNGYTF. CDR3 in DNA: TGTGCCAGCAGCACGCGGAGCCTACTAAATGGCTACACCTTC.

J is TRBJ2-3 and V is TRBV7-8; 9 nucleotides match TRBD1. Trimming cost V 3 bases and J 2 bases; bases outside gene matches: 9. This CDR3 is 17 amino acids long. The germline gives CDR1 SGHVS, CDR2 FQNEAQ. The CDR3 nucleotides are TGTGCCAGCAGCTTCTCAAGGGACAGGGAGACCACAGATACGCAGTATTTT. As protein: CASSFSRDRETTDTQYF.

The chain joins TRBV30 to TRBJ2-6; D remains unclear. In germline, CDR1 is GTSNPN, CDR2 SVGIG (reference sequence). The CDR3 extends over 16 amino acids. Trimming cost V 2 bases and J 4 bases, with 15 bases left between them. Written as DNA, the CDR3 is TGTGCCTGGAGTTCCCCGGGCATTAGCGGGGCCAACGTCCTGACTTTC. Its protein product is CAWSSPGISGANVLTF.

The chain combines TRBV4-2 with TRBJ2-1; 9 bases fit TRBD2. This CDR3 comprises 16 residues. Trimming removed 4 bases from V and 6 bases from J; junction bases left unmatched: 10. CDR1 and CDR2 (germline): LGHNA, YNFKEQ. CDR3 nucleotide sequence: TGTGCCAGCAGCCGGGGGGGCGGGAGGGATCCCAATGAGCAGTTCTTC. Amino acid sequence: CASSRGGGRDPNEQFF.